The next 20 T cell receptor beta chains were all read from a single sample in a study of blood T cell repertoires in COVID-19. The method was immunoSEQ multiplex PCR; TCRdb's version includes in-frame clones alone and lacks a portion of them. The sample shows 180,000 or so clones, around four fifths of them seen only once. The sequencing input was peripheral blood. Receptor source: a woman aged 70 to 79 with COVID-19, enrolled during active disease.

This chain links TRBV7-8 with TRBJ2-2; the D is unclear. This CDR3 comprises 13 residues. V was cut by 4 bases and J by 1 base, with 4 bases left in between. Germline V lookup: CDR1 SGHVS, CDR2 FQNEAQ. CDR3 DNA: TGTGCCAGCAGCTCCAAGAACACCGGGGAGCTGTTTTTT. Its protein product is CASSSKNTGELFF.

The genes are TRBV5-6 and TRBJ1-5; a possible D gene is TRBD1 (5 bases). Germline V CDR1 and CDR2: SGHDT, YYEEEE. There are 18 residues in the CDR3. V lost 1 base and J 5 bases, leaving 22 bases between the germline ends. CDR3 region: CASSLLLDTDKLDQPQHF. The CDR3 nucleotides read TGTGCCAGCAGCTTGCTGCTGGACACCGATAAGCTCGATCAGCCCCAGCATTTT.

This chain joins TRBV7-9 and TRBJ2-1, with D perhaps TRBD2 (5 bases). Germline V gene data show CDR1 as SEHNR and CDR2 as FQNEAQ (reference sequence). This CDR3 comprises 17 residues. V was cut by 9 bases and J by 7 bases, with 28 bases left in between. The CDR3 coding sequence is TGTGCCAGGACTGGCTACACTTGGGGAGCGTTACGGAATGAGCAGTTCTTC. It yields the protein CARTGYTWGALRNEQFF.

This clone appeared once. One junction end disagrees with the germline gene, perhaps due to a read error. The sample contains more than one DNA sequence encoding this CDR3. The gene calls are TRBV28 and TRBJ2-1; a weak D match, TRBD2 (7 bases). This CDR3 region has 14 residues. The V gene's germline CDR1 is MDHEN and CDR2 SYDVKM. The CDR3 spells CASRLGGGGNEQFF. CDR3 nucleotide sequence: TGTGCCAGCCGTTTGGGCGGGGGCGGCAATGAGCAGTTCTTC.

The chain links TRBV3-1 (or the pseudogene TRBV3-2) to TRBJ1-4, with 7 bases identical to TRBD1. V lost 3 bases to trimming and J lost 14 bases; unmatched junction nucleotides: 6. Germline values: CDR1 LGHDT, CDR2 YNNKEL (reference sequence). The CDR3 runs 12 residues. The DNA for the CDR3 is TGTGCCAGCAGCCACACGACAGGGTGGCTGTTTTTT. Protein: CASSHTTGWLFF.

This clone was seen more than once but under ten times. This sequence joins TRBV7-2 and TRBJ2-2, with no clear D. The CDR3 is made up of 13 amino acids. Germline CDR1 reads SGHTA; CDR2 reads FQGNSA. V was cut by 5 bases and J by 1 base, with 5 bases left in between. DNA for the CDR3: TGTGCCAGCAGCCCAGAGAACACCGGGGAGCTGTTTTTT. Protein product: CASSPENTGELFF.

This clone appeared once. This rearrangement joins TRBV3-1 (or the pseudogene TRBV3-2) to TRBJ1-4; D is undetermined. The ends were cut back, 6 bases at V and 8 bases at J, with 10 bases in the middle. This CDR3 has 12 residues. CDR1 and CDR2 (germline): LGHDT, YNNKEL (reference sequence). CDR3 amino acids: CASRRGREKLFF. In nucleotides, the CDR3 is TGTGCCAGCAGGCGGGGTAGGGAAAAACTGTTTTTT.

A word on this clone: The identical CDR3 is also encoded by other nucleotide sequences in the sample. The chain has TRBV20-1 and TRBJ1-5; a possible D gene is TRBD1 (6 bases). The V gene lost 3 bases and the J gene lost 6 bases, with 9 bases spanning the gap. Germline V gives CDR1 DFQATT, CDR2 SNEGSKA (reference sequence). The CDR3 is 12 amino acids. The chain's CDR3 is CSASRGGQPQHF. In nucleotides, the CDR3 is TGCAGTGCTAGTAGAGGGGGTCAGCCCCAGCATTTT.

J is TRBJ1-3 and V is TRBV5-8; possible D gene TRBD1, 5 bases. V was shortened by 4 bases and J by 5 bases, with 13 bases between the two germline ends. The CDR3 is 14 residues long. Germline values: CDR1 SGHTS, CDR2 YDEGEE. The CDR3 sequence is CASSGTYGRNTIYF. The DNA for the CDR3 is TGTGCCAGCAGCGGGACTTATGGAAGAAACACCATATATTTT.

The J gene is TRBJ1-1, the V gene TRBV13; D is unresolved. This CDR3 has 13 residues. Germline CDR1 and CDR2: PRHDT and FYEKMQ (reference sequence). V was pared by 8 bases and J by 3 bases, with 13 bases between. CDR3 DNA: TGTGCCAGCGCGGTTGCAGCGGACACTGAAGCTTTCTTT. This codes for CASAVAADTEAFF.

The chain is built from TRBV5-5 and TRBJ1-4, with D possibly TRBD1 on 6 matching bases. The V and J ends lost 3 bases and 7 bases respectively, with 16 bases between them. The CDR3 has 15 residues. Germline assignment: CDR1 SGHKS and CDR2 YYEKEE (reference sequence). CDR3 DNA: TGTGCCAGCAGCTCGAACAGGGCGATAAGTGAAAAACTGTTTTTT. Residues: CASSSNRAISEKLFF.

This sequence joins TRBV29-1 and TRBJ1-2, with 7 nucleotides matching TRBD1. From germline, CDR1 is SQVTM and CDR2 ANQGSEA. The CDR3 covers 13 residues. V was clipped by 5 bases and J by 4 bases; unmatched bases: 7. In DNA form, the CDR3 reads TGCAGCGTTTTGACAGGGACGGGCTATGGCTACACCTTC. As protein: CSVLTGTGYGYTF.

This CDR3 reads CASSVTSGSRDTQYF. The CDR3, as DNA: TGTGCCAGCAGCGTTACTAGCGGGAGTCGGGATACGCAGTATTTT. The chain joins TRBV9 to TRBJ2-3; TRBD2 matches 11 bases. V gave up 2 bases and J gave up 6 bases; unmatched junction bases: 5. The V gene's germline CDR1 is SGDLS and CDR2 YYNGEE. The CDR3 runs to 15 residues.

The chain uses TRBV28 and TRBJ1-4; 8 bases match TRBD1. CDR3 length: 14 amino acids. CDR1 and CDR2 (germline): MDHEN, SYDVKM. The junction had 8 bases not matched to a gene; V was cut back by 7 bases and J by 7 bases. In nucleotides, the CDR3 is TGTGCCAGCACCTCTCAGACAGGGGCTGAAAAACTGTTTTTT. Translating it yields CASTSQTGAEKLFF.

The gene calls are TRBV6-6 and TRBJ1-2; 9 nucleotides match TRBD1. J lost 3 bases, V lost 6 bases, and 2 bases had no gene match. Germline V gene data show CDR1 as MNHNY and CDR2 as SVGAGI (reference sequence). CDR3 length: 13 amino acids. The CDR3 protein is CASRQGADYGYTF. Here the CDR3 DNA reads TGTGCCAGCAGACAGGGGGCCGACTATGGCTACACCTTC.

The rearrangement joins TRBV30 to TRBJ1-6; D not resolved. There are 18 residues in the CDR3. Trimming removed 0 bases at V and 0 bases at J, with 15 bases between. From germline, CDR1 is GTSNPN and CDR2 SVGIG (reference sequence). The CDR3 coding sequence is TGTGCCTGGAGTGTACCGAGGGTCGCGAGCTCCTATAATTCACCCCTCCACTTT. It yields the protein CAWSVPRVASSYNSPLHF.

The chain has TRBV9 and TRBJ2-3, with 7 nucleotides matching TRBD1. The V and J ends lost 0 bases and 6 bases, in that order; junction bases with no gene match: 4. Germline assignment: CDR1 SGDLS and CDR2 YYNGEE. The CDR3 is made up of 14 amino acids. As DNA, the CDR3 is TGTGCCAGCAGCGTAGACAGGGGACGGGATACGCAGTATTTT. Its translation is CASSVDRGRDTQYF.

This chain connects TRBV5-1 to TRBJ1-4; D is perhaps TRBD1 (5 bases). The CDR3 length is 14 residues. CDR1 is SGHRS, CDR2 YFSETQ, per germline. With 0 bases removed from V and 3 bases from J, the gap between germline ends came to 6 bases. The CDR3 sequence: CASSLGGSNEKLFF. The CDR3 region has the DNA TGCGCCAGCAGCTTGGGGGGCTCTAATGAAAAACTGTTTTTT.

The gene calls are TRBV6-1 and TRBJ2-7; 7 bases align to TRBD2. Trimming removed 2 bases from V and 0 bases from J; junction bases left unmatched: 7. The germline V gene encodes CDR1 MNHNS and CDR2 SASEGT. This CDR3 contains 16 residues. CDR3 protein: CASSELPSGYSYEQYF. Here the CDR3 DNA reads TGTGCCAGCAGTGAACTCCCTAGCGGCTACTCCTACGAGCAGTACTTC.

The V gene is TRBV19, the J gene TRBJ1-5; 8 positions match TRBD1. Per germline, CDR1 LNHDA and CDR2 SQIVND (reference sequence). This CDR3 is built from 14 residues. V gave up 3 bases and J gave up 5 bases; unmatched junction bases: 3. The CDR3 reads CASSIRTGHQPQHF. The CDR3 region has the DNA TGTGCCAGTAGTATCCGGACAGGGCATCAGCCCCAGCATTTT.